A selection of T cell receptor beta chains follows, all from one sample in a study of T cell repertoires in ileal Crohn's disease. Assay used: immunoSEQ multiplex PCR; TCRdb lists only in-frame clones, some missing. The sample lists some 60,000 clones; around 90% were seen once. Sequences were obtained from ileal tissue. Receptors were obtained from an adult with Crohn's disease. CDR3s include the opening cysteine and the closing phenylalanine or tryptophan. D genes are given only for firm matches. The size field is filled for only some rows; it gives once, few, many or a size class.

.	TRBJ1-2	TRBV9	TRBD1	CASSVGPSGTDYGYTF	TGTGCCAGCAGCGTAGGGCCATCGGGGACAGACTATGGCTACACCTTC
.	TRBJ2-5	TRBV2	.	CARGVEETQYF	TGTGCCAGAGGGGTAGAAGAGACCCAGTACTTC
.	TRBJ1-5	TRBV2	TRBD1	CASSPGTVNQPQHF	TGTGCCAGCAGTCCCGGGACAGTCAATCAGCCCCAGCATTTT
.	TRBJ1-2	TRBV5-6	.	CASSFTGRGGGYTF	TGTGCCAGCAGCTTTACAGGGCGAGGCGGTGGCTACACCTTC
.	TRBJ1-5	TRBV19	.	CASSIDFWQPQHF	TGTGCCAGTAGTATCGACTTCTGGCAGCCCCAGCATTTT
.	TRBJ1-1	TRBV6-6	.	CASSYYRDRMNTEAFF	TGTGCCAGCAGTTACTACAGGGACCGCATGAACACTGAAGCTTTCTTT
once	TRBJ1-5	TRBV9	TRBD1	CASSAGGQGNQPQHF	TGTGCCAGCAGCGCAGGGGGACAGGGAAATCAGCCCCAGCATTTT
.	TRBJ1-1	TRBV5-1	.	CASSLFTTANTEAFF	TGCGCCAGCAGCTTGTTTACAACCGCTAACACTGAAGCTTTCTTT
.	TRBJ2-1	TRBV18	.	CASSLNNEQFF	TGTGCCAGCTCCCTAAACAATGAGCAGTTCTTC
.	TRBJ2-2	TRBV5-1	TRBD2	CASSLVGTTTSGRVGELFF	TGCGCCAGCAGCTTGGTAGGGACTACAACAAGCGGTCGGGTCGGGGAGCTGTTTTTT
.	TRBJ1-1	TRBV5-1	.	CASADPGKSNTEAFF	TGCGCCAGTGCCGATCCAGGAAAATCGAACACTGAAGCTTTCTTT
.	TRBJ1-6	TRBV7-2	TRBD1	CASRRGQGNSPLHF	TGTGCCAGCAGACGGGGACAGGGTAATTCACCCCTCCACTTT
.	TRBJ1-5	TRBV7-8	.	CASHLDADSDQPQHF	TGTGCCAGCCATTTAGACGCGGACAGCGATCAGCCCCAGCATTTT